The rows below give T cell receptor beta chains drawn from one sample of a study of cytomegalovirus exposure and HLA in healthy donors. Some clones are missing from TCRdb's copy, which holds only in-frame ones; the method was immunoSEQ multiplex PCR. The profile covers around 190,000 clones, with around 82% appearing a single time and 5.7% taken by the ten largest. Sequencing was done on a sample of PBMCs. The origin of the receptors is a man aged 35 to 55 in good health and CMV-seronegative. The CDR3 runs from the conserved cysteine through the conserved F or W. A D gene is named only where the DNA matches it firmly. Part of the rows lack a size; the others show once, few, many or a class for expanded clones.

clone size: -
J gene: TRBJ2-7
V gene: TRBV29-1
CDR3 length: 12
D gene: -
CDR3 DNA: TGCAGCGTTGACACGGGAGACTACGAGCAGTACTTC
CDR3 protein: CSVDTGDYEQYF

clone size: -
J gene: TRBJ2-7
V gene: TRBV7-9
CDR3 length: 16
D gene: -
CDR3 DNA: TGTGCCAGCAGCCGTCAGGGGCTAGCCCCCTACAACGAGCAGTACTTC
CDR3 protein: CASSRQGLAPYNEQYF

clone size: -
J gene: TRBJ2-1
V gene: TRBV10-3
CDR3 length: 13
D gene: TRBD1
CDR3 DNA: TGTGCCATCAGGGGGACAGAATACAATGAGCAGTTCTTC
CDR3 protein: CAIRGTEYNEQFF

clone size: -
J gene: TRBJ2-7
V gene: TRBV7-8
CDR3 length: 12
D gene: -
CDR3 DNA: TGTGCCAGCAGCACCTGGCCCTACGAGCAGTACTTC
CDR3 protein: CASSTWPYEQYF

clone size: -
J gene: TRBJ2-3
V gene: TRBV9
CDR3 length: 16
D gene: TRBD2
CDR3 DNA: TGTGCCAGCAGCGTCGGACTAGCGGGGGCCTCCTATACGCAGTATTTT
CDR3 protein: CASSVGLAGASYTQYF

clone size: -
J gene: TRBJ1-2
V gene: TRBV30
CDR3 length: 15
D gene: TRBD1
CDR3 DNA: TGTGCCTGGAGTGGGCCGGGACAGGGGGCGTTTGGCTACACCTTC
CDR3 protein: CAWSGPGQGAFGYTF

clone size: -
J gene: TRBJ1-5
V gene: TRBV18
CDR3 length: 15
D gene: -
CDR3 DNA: TGTGCCAGCTCCGGGACTGGAAAAGAGAATCAGCCCCAGCATTTT
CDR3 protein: CASSGTGKENQPQHF

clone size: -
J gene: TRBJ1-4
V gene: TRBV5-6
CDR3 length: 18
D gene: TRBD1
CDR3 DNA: TGTGCCAGCAGCTTCGGGGGAGGGACAGGGGGCGCACGGGAAAAACTGTTTTTT
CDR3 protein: CASSFGGGTGGAREKLFF

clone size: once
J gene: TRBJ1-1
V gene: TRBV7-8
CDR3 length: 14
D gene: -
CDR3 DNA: TGTGCCAGCAGCTTAGGCCAGTTTGGCACTGAAGCTTTCTTT
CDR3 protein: CASSLGQFGTEAFF

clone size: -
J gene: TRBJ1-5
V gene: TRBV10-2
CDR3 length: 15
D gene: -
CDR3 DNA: TGCGCCAGCAGAGCGACAGCCTTCGTCTATCAGCCCCAGCATTTT
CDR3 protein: CASRATAFVYQPQHF

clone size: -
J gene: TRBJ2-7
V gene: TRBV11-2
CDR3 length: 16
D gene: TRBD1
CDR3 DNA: TGTGCCAGCAGCTTAGTGGCTGGGACAGGGGGCTACGAGCAGTACTTC
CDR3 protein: CASSLVAGTGGYEQYF

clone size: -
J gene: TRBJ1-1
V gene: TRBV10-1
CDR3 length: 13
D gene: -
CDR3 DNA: TGCGCCAGCAGTGGGGGCATGAACACTGAAGCTTTCTTT
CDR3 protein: CASSGGMNTEAFF

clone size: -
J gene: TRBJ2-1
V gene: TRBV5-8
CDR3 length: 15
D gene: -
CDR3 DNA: TGTGCCAGCAGCTTGCGGGGTACAACTTACAATGAGCAGTTCTTC
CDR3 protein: CASSLRGTTYNEQFF

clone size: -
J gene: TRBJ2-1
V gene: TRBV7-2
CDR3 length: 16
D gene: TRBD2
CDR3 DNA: TGTGCCAGCACCCCTCCGGGACTAGCGGGGGGAAATGAGCAGTTCTTC
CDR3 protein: CASTPPGLAGGNEQFF

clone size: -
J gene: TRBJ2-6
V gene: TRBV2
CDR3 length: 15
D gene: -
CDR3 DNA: TGTGCCAGCAGTGAAGGAGTGTTCGGGGCCAACGTCCTGACTTTC
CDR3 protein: CASSEGVFGANVLTF

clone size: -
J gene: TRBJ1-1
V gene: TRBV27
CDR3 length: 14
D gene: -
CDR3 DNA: TGTGCCAGCCGGAGGGCCGAACGTAACACTGAAGCTTTCTTT
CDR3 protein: CASRRAERNTEAFF

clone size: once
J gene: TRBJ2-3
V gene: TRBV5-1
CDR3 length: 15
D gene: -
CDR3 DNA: TGCGCCAGCAGCTTCGCGGGCGCTTCCACAGATACGCAGTATTTT
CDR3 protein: CASSFAGASTDTQYF